Detailed here is one T cell receptor beta chain. The data stem from a study of cytomegalovirus exposure and HLA in healthy donors. The PCR ran on 60 Vbeta and 13 Jbeta primers. Libraries were prepared by immunoSEQ multiplex PCR; TCRdb keeps only in-frame clonotypes and omits some of them. The sample holds around 94,000 clones, about 88% seen once. The sample consisted of PBMCs. This TCR derives from a man between 18 and 35 years old in good health and CMV-seronegative.

CDR3 sequence: CASSLGVVPVEQYF. The CDR3 nucleotides read TGTGCCAGCAGCTTGGGAGTAGTGCCTGTCGAGCAGTACTTC. The J gene is TRBJ2-7, the V gene TRBV5-4; D remains ambiguous. The CDR3 sequence is 14 residues long. The ends were cut back, 0 bases at V and 6 bases at J, with 13 bases in the middle. Germline-derived CDR1 and CDR2 are SGHNT and YYREEE (reference sequence).